This T cell receptor beta chain was sequenced during a study of identical twins. There are a few counts of this clonotype. A universal primer binding site was introduced by template switching. The final cDNA contained unique molecular identifiers. MiXCR, applied by TCRdb to the 5' RACE reads, yields one record per CDR3 protein. This table holds hundreds of thousands of distinct CDR3 sequences, over 15% found once. The CDR3 runs to 15 residues. The ends lost 6 bases at V and 4 bases at J; junction bases unmatched: 9. Germline V gene lookup returns CDR1 DFQATT and CDR2 SNEGSKA (reference sequence). Separately, the same data were catalogued under a study of T cells expressing NK-cell markers. As that report states: Sorted CD3+CD56-NKG2C+, CD3+CD56+NKG2C+ and CD3+CD56+NKG2C- T cells supplied the TCR beta repertoires. NKG2C+ dominant clonotypes from 6 or 7 donors made up about 1.0-7.5% of CD8+ T cells. Where a few donors were concerned, these clonotypes also led the CD3+CD56-NKG2C+ fraction.

The receptor was isolated from a woman younger than 35 in good health. The J gene is TRBJ2-3, the V gene TRBV20-1, with 11 nucleotides matching TRBD2. Specimen: PBMCs. In nucleotides, the CDR3 is TGCAGTGCCACTAGCGGGGGTCAAAACGCAGATACGCAGTATTTT. It yields the protein CSATSGGQNADTQYF.